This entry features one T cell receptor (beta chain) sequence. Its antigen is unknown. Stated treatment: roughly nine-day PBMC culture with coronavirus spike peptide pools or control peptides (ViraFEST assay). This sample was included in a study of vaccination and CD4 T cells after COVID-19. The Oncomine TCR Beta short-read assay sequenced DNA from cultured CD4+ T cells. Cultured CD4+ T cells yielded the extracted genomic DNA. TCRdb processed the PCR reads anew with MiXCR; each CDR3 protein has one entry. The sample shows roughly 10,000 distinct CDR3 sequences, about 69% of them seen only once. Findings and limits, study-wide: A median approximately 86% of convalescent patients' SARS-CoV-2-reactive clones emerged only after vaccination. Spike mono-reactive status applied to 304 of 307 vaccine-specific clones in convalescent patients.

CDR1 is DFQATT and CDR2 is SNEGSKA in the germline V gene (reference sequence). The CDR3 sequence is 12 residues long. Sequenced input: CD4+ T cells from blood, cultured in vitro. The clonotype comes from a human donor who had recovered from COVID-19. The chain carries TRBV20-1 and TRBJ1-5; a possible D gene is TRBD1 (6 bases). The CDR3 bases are TGCAGGGTCGGGGGCGCGGGTCAGCCCCAGCATTTT. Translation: CRVGGAGQPQHF.